These T cell receptor beta chains were read from a single sample in a study of blood T cell repertoires in COVID-19. Measured with immunoSEQ multiplex PCR; TCRdb has only the in-frame clones, and not every one. Of 150,000 to 200,000 clones in the sample, around 83% were seen once. The specimen was peripheral blood. These TCRs come from a woman in her sixties or seventies with COVID-19, enrolled during active disease. Both conserved end residues are part of each CDR3. Each record gives: clone size, J gene, D gene, V gene, CDR3 protein, CDR3 DNA. The D gene is left open where the match is weak. Clone size is shown for a subset of rows, as once, few, many or a class of expanded clone.

clone_size: -
j_call: TRBJ1-1
d_call: -
v_call: TRBV6-5
cdr3_aa: CASSYSIRETEAFF
cdr3_nt: TGTGCCAGCAGTTACTCGATAAGGGAGACTGAAGCTTTCTTT

clone_size: -
j_call: TRBJ2-7
d_call: TRBD2
v_call: TRBV5-1
cdr3_aa: CASSLDGGGPSYEQYF
cdr3_nt: TGCGCCAGCAGCTTGGATGGGGGGGGTCCCTCCTACGAGCAGTACTTC

clone_size: -
j_call: TRBJ2-3
d_call: -
v_call: TRBV5-1
cdr3_aa: CASSSPVAAGDTQYF
cdr3_nt: TGCGCCAGCAGCTCTCCCGTCGCGGCGGGGGATACGCAGTATTTT

clone_size: -
j_call: TRBJ1-5
d_call: -
v_call: TRBV24-1
cdr3_aa: CATSEGRKTSNQPQHF
cdr3_nt: TGTGCCACCAGTGAAGGGAGGAAGACTAGCAATCAGCCCCAGCATTTT

clone_size: -
j_call: TRBJ1-5
d_call: TRBD1
v_call: TRBV2
cdr3_aa: CASSPQGTYNQPQHF
cdr3_nt: TGTGCCAGCAGTCCACAGGGGACCTACAATCAGCCCCAGCATTTT

clone_size: -
j_call: TRBJ1-2
d_call: -
v_call: TRBV5-6
cdr3_aa: CASRLTGFSNYTF
cdr3_nt: TGTGCCAGCAGGTTGACAGGTTTTAGTAACTACACCTTC

clone_size: -
j_call: TRBJ1-1
d_call: -
v_call: TRBV12-3/TRBV12-4
cdr3_aa: CASSLNRKTEAFF
cdr3_nt: TGTGCCAGCAGTTTAAACAGGAAGACTGAAGCTTTCTTT

clone_size: -
j_call: TRBJ2-7
d_call: -
v_call: TRBV5-1
cdr3_aa: CASSLEGVVEQYF
cdr3_nt: TGCGCCAGCAGCTTGGAGGGGGTGGTCGAGCAGTACTTC

clone_size: few
j_call: TRBJ2-2
d_call: -
v_call: TRBV9
cdr3_aa: CASSVNTNTGELFF
cdr3_nt: TGTGCCAGCAGCGTGAACACCAACACCGGGGAGCTGTTTTTT

clone_size: -
j_call: TRBJ2-7
d_call: -
v_call: TRBV9
cdr3_aa: CASSVTMQGGEQYF
cdr3_nt: TGTGCCAGCAGCGTAACAATGCAAGGGGGAGAGCAGTACTTC

clone_size: -
j_call: TRBJ1-2
d_call: -
v_call: TRBV15
cdr3_aa: CATSREQGSSYGYTF
cdr3_nt: TGTGCCACCAGCAGAGAACAGGGAAGCTCCTATGGCTACACCTTC

clone_size: -
j_call: TRBJ1-6
d_call: -
v_call: TRBV19
cdr3_aa: CASHVAYNSPLHF
cdr3_nt: TGTGCCAGTCACGTGGCATATAATTCACCCCTCCACTTT

clone_size: -
j_call: TRBJ2-3
d_call: TRBD2
v_call: TRBV5-1
cdr3_aa: CASGIAGGVADTQYF
cdr3_nt: TGCGCCAGCGGCATAGCGGGAGGCGTCGCAGATACGCAGTATTTT

clone_size: few
j_call: TRBJ2-1
d_call: TRBD1
v_call: TRBV19
cdr3_aa: CASSIRGQGAIFGYNEQFF
cdr3_nt: TGTGCCAGTAGTATAAGGGGACAGGGGGCTATTTTTGGATACAATGAGCAGTTCTTC

clone_size: -
j_call: TRBJ1-3
d_call: -
v_call: TRBV18
cdr3_aa: CASSWGDGNTIYF
cdr3_nt: TGTGCCAGTTCTTGGGGCGATGGAAACACCATATATTTT

clone_size: -
j_call: TRBJ2-1
d_call: -
v_call: TRBV4-2
cdr3_aa: CASSQRGSLKEQFF
cdr3_nt: TGTGCCAGCAGCCAACGGGGTAGCTTAAAGGAGCAGTTCTTC

clone_size: -
j_call: TRBJ1-2
d_call: TRBD1
v_call: TRBV6-5
cdr3_aa: CASSTLGQGNGYTF
cdr3_nt: TGTGCCAGCAGTACTTTGGGACAGGGCAATGGCTACACCTTC

clone_size: -
j_call: TRBJ2-7
d_call: TRBD1
v_call: TRBV11-2
cdr3_aa: CASSPQGSYEQYF
cdr3_nt: TGTGCCAGCAGTCCACAGGGGTCCTACGAGCAGTACTTC

clone_size: -
j_call: TRBJ2-6
d_call: -
v_call: TRBV11-2
cdr3_aa: CASTVRRGASGANVLTF
cdr3_nt: TGTGCCAGCACCGTGAGGAGGGGAGCCTCTGGGGCCAACGTCCTGACTTTC

clone_size: -
j_call: TRBJ2-3
d_call: TRBD2
v_call: TRBV19
cdr3_aa: CASSMVSLAGGFTDTQYF
cdr3_nt: TGTGCCAGTAGTATGGTTAGCCTGGCGGGAGGTTTCACAGATACGCAGTATTTT

clone_size: -
j_call: TRBJ2-5
d_call: -
v_call: TRBV11-2
cdr3_aa: CASRRHQGWETQYF
cdr3_nt: TGTGCCAGCAGAAGACATCAGGGATGGGAGACCCAGTACTTC

clone_size: -
j_call: TRBJ1-5
d_call: TRBD1
v_call: TRBV24-1
cdr3_aa: CATSDTQGANQPQHF
cdr3_nt: TGTGCCACCAGTGACACACAGGGGGCCAATCAGCCCCAGCATTTT

clone_size: few
j_call: TRBJ1-1
d_call: -
v_call: TRBV2
cdr3_aa: CASSRDIGQLNTEAFF
cdr3_nt: TGTGCCAGCAGTCGGGACATTGGGCAATTGAACACTGAAGCTTTCTTT

clone_size: -
j_call: TRBJ2-1
d_call: TRBD2
v_call: TRBV2
cdr3_aa: CASSSPAGTSNVGEQFF
cdr3_nt: TGTGCCAGCAGTAGCCCGGCCGGGACTAGTAATGTGGGTGAGCAGTTCTTC

clone_size: once
j_call: TRBJ2-7
d_call: TRBD1
v_call: TRBV9
cdr3_aa: CASSVEPGTVFSYEQYF
cdr3_nt: TGTGCCAGCAGCGTAGAGCCCGGGACAGTTTTTTCCTACGAGCAGTACTTC

clone_size: once
j_call: TRBJ1-2
d_call: TRBD1
v_call: TRBV6-5
cdr3_aa: CASRKGQGARVGF
cdr3_nt: TGTGCCAGCAGGAAGGGACAGGGGGCGCGGGTTGGCTTC

clone_size: once
j_call: TRBJ1-2
d_call: TRBD1
v_call: TRBV18
cdr3_aa: CASSRDSGYGYTF
cdr3_nt: TGTGCCAGCTCCCGGGACAGCGGCTATGGCTACACCTTC

clone_size: -
j_call: TRBJ1-2
d_call: TRBD1
v_call: TRBV28
cdr3_aa: CASSPTGGGGYTF
cdr3_nt: TGTGCCAGCAGTCCCACAGGGGGCGGTGGCTACACCTTC

clone_size: once
j_call: TRBJ2-3
d_call: TRBD2
v_call: TRBV6-4
cdr3_aa: CASSALAGVTDTQYF
cdr3_nt: TGTGCCAGCAGTGCCCTAGCGGGAGTCACAGATACGCAGTATTTT

clone_size: -
j_call: TRBJ1-3
d_call: TRBD1
v_call: TRBV5-1
cdr3_aa: CASSWDSSGNTIYF
cdr3_nt: TGCGCCAGCAGCTGGGACAGCTCTGGAAACACCATATATTTT

clone_size: few
j_call: TRBJ2-3
d_call: TRBD1
v_call: TRBV7-9
cdr3_aa: CASSHSGTGAGTQYF
cdr3_nt: TGTGCCAGCAGCCACTCCGGGACAGGGGCTGGTACGCAGTATTTT

clone_size: once
j_call: TRBJ2-7
d_call: -
v_call: TRBV2
cdr3_aa: CASSGQLGNEQYF
cdr3_nt: TGTGCCAGCAGCGGCCAACTAGGAAACGAGCAGTACTTC

clone_size: -
j_call: TRBJ2-7
d_call: TRBD1
v_call: TRBV5-1
cdr3_aa: CASSLGGQGPYEQYF
cdr3_nt: TGCGCCAGCAGCTTGGGTGGACAGGGGCCCTACGAGCAGTACTTC

clone_size: -
j_call: TRBJ2-7
d_call: TRBD1
v_call: TRBV2
cdr3_aa: CASSEGQGSYEQYF
cdr3_nt: TGTGCCAGCAGTGAGGGACAGGGATCCTACGAGCAGTACTTC

clone_size: -
j_call: TRBJ2-7
d_call: -
v_call: TRBV28
cdr3_aa: CASSSMRGGEQYF
cdr3_nt: TGTGCCAGCAGTTCCATGAGGGGAGGCGAGCAGTACTTC

clone_size: -
j_call: TRBJ1-5
d_call: -
v_call: TRBV7-8
cdr3_aa: CASSLDSGVWQPQHF
cdr3_nt: TGTGCCAGCAGCTTAGATTCAGGGGTCTGGCAGCCCCAGCATTTT

clone_size: -
j_call: TRBJ1-2
d_call: -
v_call: TRBV11-2
cdr3_aa: CASSLDAGGYTF
cdr3_nt: TGTGCCAGCAGCTTAGATGCGGGCGGCTACACCTTC

clone_size: -
j_call: TRBJ1-1
d_call: -
v_call: TRBV6-5
cdr3_aa: CASGPRFTEAFF
cdr3_nt: TGTGCCAGCGGGCCAAGGTTCACTGAAGCTTTCTTT

clone_size: -
j_call: TRBJ2-7
d_call: TRBD1
v_call: TRBV6-5
cdr3_aa: CASITGPGGSYEQYF
cdr3_nt: TGTGCCAGCATTACCGGGCCAGGGGGCTCCTACGAGCAGTACTTC

clone_size: -
j_call: TRBJ1-3
d_call: -
v_call: TRBV30
cdr3_aa: CAWSVGSSGNTIYF
cdr3_nt: TGTGCCTGGAGTGTTGGCAGTAGCGGAAACACCATATATTTT

clone_size: -
j_call: TRBJ1-5
d_call: -
v_call: TRBV10-3
cdr3_aa: CAISDVQYSNQPQHF
cdr3_nt: TGTGCCATCAGTGATGTGCAGTATAGCAATCAGCCCCAGCATTTT

clone_size: -
j_call: TRBJ2-3
d_call: TRBD2
v_call: TRBV7-9
cdr3_aa: CASSFRLAGGTDTQYF
cdr3_nt: TGTGCCAGCAGCTTCCGCTTAGCGGGAGGTACAGATACGCAGTATTTT

clone_size: -
j_call: TRBJ2-1
d_call: -
v_call: TRBV11-2
cdr3_aa: CASSSQADRPDEQFF
cdr3_nt: TGTGCCAGCAGCTCACAAGCGGACCGACCGGATGAGCAGTTCTTC

clone_size: -
j_call: TRBJ1-3
d_call: TRBD1
v_call: TRBV28
cdr3_aa: CASTTGVKSSGNTIYF
cdr3_nt: TGTGCCAGCACGACAGGGGTGAAGTCGTCTGGAAACACCATATATTTT

clone_size: -
j_call: TRBJ1-2
d_call: -
v_call: TRBV10-3
cdr3_aa: CAISESAVYGYTF
cdr3_nt: TGTGCCATCAGTGAGTCGGCGGTGTATGGCTACACCTTC

clone_size: once
j_call: TRBJ2-4
d_call: TRBD1
v_call: TRBV28
cdr3_aa: CASSLWGTGKNIQYF
cdr3_nt: TGTGCCAGCAGTTTATGGGGGACAGGGAAAAACATTCAGTACTTC